This TCR beta chain was sequenced in a study of beta chain features in type 1 diabetes (dated by TCRdb to about 2018). About the study as a whole: Mean age, gender distribution, total cell number and subset yield did not differ between patients and healthy donors. Regulatory and stem cell-like memory subsets were isolated from only 8 patients and about eight healthy donors, whereas naive and central memory subsets came from all 30 or so donors. The study compared the TCRB repertoires of sorted circulating CD4+ T cell subsets in recently diagnosed type 1 diabetes patients with those in matched healthy donors. Across all samples, some 110,000,000 sorted cells were examined, and cell number per subset correlated strongly with RNA yield. The study at large found these results: Type 1 diabetes patients showed a moderate but significant shortening of TCRB CDR3 length in all four CD4+ subsets. Because small numbers of individuals were included in the HLA sub-analyses, any influence of HLA type on TCRB rearrangement was left unresolved. Because cDNA rather than genomic DNA was sequenced, highly expressing activated cells could have been over-represented, although no difference in activation and CD3 levels was found between groups. Patients with type 1 diabetes made fewer insertions and deleted more nucleotides at VDJ recombination sites, implying thymic rearrangement abnormalities. PCR might favor shorter templates, but patient and control samples were amplified and corrected together, so any skew would affect both groups equally. Naive, central memory and regulatory TCRB repertoires appeared more similar among patients than among healthy donors.

Notes on this clone: No antigen is known for it. One base away there is no much larger clone; base qualities are not given.

Each donor gave one peripheral blood draw, averaging approximately 0.12 L, which was collected into heparinised tubes. A BD FACSAria II and a panel including CD45RO, CCR7, CD25, CD127, CD95 and CD27 were used to sort naive, central memory, regulatory and stem cell-like memory CD4+ T cells. All sorted populations exceeded 95% purity. Right away, PBMCs were isolated by Lymphoprep density gradient centrifugation and were stained directly, with no culture step. Samples were stained and sorted in pairs, with one healthy donor and one patient per experiment, so that batch effects were minimized. The CDR3, cysteine through phenylalanine, is 14 amino acids long. Here the CDR3 DNA is all that survives: 42 bases in frame from base 1. V and J are truncated by 5 bases and 4 bases respectively, leaving an intervening sequence of 15 bases. The germline V gene (reference sequence) specifies MNHEY as CDR1 and SMNVEV as CDR2.

The entire amount of isolated RNA was reverse transcribed using the High Capacity cDNA Reverse Transcription Kit, so the sequenced TCRB transcripts were expressed ones. Deep immunoSEQ sequencing was applied to naive, central memory and regulatory T cell samples, giving an average of about 3.4 million total reads per sample. After sorted cells were lysed in RLT buffer, RNA was extracted with DNase-treated RNeasy Micro or Mini kits, with the choice depending on cell number. To prevent cross-contamination, each cell subset was processed individually, whereas patient and healthy donor samples were processed jointly. TCRB sequences were amplified from cDNA with the immunoSEQ multiplex PCR, producing 87-bp fragments spanning the CDR3 region. Amplicons were sequenced on the Illumina HiSeq platform. Per the original workflow: Synthetic template baselines were used to correct PCR bias computationally, reads within Hamming distance 2 were collapsed, and singletons that could not be merged were discarded. Reads were aligned against IMGT so that V, D and J genes, CDR3 length and insertions or deletions at six rearrangement sites could be assigned. Within each subset, clonotype counts were normalized to sorted cell number, after which true diversity and Gini coefficients were computed with the tcR R package. Repertoire sharing was quantified using the overlap coefficient calculated on TCRB nucleotide sequences. Out-of-frame TCRB sequences from naive cells were analyzed to stand in for the pre-selection repertoire. Not all clones reach the TCRdb copy of this immuneACCESS table, which keeps in-frame sequences only. Checked studies attribute under half of the gap to unresolved V genes and leave the rest unexplained. From that table come the V and J calls and clone size; the DNA was used to work out D and trimming. This sample is represented by 600,000 or so clones; roughly 13% of them were singletons. The top ten clones comprise 0.035% to 0.045% of the sample.

The clonotype was recovered from a young man with type 1 diabetes. The sample was naive CD4+ T cells from blood. The meaning of the sample's cell subset or site label: true naive CD4+ T cells. The sequence links TRBV27 to TRBJ2-7; TRBD1 is a possible D gene, resting on 5 matching bases. The DNA sequence is as follows: TGTGCCAGCAGTCTTAGGGGATACGGTTACGAGCAGTACTTC. Its product reads: CASSLRGYGYEQYF.